This T cell receptor (beta chain) was captured in a study of blood T cell repertoires in COVID-19. Study overall: Acute and convalescent COVID-19 specimens originated in the United States, Italy and Spain. Sample material is recorded as cDNA or gDNA derived from T cells, B-cell-depleted T cells, or PBMCs.

This CDR3 region has 13 residues. The germline gives CDR1 GTSNPN, CDR2 SVGIG (reference sequence). The germline V and J ends were trimmed by 1 base and 9 bases, with 13 bases remaining between them. In the authors' methods: Cell counts per sample came from amplifying reference gene primers. Data came from immunoSEQ multiplex PCR; TCRdb stores just in-frame clones and leaves some out. Clone size and V and J calls were adopted from that table, with D and trimming inferred from the DNA. The data show about 250,000 clones, with 65% to 90% seen just once and over 3.5% held by the top ten. The chain couples TRBV30 to TRBJ1-5; D is uncertain. The sequence was collected from a woman in her seventies with acute or convalescent COVID-19. What was sequenced was peripheral blood. CDR3 in amino acids: CAWSGTEQGPQHF. The DNA of the CDR3 is TGTGCCTGGAGTGGGACTGAGCAAGGGCCCCAGCATTTT.